This TCR beta chain was profiled in a study of blood T cell repertoires in COVID-19. Background on the study: The origin of the acute and convalescent COVID-19 samples was the United States, Italy and Spain. The analysed material was cDNA or gDNA that came from T cells, B-cell-depleted T cells, or PBMCs.

The CDR3 spans 16 residues. Germline loops: CDR1 GTSNPN, CDR2 SVGIG (reference sequence). Trimming removed 3 bases at V and 0 bases at J, with 12 bases between. In the original processing: By means of reference gene primer amplification, nucleated cell counts were estimated. Method: immunoSEQ multiplex PCR; TCRdb's copy keeps in-frame clones and lacks some. V and J calls and clone size are as listed in that table; D and trimming were resolved from the DNA. This sample has about 99,000 clones, with approximately 83% found just once. The sample holds one count of this clone. This chain uses TRBV30 with TRBJ1-6; no clear D. The source material was peripheral blood. The TCR originated in a woman over 75 with active or convalescent COVID-19. CDR3 in DNA: TGTGCCTGGAGGTCTGGGAGAAGCTCCTATAATTCACCCCTCCACTTT. The encoded protein is CAWRSGRSSYNSPLHF.